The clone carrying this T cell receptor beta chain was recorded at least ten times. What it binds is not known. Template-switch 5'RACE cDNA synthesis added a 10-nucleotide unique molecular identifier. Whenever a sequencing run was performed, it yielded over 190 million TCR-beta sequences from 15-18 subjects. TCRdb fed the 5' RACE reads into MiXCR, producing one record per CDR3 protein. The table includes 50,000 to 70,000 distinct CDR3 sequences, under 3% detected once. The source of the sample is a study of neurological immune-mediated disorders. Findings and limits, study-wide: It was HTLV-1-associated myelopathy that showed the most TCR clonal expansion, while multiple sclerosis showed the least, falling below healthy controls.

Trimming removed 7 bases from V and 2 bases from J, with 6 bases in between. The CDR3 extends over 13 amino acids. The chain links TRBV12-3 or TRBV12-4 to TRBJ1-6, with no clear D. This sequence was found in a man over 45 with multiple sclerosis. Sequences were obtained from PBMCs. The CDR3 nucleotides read TGTGCCAGCAAAGACCCCTATAATTCACCCCTCCACTTT. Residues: CASKDPYNSPLHF.